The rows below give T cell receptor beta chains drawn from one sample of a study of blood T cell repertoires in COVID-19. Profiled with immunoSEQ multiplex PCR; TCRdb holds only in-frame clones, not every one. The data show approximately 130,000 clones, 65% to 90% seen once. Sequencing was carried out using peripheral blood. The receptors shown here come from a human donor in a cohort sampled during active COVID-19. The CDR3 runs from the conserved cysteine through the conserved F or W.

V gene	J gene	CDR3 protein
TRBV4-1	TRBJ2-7	CASSQDWPGESYEQYF
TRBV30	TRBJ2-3	CAWSLAGGSGTQYF
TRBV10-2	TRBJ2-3	CASSEFLAGSSNTQYF
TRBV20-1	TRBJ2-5	CSASKRDRGRVETQYF
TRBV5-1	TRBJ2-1	CASSPTSTGTYNEQFF
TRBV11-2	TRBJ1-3	CASSAPLRYGNTIYF
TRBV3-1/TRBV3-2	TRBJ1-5	CASSQEGAPHQPQHF
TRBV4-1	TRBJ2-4	CASSQEFAGVENIQYF
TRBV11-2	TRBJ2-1	CASSSKFSYSYNEQFF
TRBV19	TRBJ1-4	CASNTDSNEKLFF
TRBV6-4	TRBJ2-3	CASSMRLAGGPSSTDTQYF
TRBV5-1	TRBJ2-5	CASSLDEAQETQYF
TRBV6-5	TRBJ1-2	CASRQTGMDYGYTF
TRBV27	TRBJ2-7	CASSSWTGPAYEQYF
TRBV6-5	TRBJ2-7	CASRIGTGGTYEQYF
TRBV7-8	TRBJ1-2	CASSPQGLGGDYGYTF
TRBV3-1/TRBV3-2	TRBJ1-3	CASSQAWDWTEFGNTIYF
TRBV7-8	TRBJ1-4	CASSLTEAGEKLFF
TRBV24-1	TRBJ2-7	CATSALTGGSYEQYF
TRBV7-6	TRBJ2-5	CASSSHLTGGKETQYF
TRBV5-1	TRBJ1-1	CASKGEGNTEAFF
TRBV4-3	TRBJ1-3	CASSQVSGPGNTIYF
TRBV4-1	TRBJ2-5	CASSQLGQGQETQYF
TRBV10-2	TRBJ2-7	CASSEASGGSEQYF
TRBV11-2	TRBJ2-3	CASSLVADTQYF
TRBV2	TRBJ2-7	CASSDWGVGYEQYF
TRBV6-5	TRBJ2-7	CASSWDSGDAYEQYF
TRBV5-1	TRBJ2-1	CASSTGGRNVDEQFF
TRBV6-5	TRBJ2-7	CASSYSAGVSYEQYF
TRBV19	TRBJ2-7	CASSAQGSEQYF
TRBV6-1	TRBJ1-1	CASSDWGVNTEAFF
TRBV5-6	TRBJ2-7	CASSFQGFDEQYF
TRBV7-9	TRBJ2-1	CASSLVPGGVNNEQFF
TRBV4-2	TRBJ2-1	CASSQDHQEPGNEQFF
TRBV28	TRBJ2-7	CASSLGRGLREQYF
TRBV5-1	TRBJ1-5	CASSLGQGDNQPQHF
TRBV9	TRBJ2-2	CASSVEGRGNTGELFF
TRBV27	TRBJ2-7	CASSLSGAGYPYEQYF
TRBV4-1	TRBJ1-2	CASSPGTGGFRGYTF
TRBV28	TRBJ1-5	CATRGGYSNQPQHF
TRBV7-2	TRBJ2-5	CASSSLAGEETQYF